The 22 T cell receptor beta chains listed next were all sequenced from one sample in a study of radiation and T cells in renal cell carcinoma. Time point defined: blood 4 weeks post-SBRT, at nephrectomy. Noted treatment: 15 Gy SBRT to primary tumor, nephrectomy 4 weeks later. Clones were read by immunoSEQ multiplex PCR, and TCRdb kept only the in-frame ones, dropping some. The sample shows about 170,000 clones, about 87% of them seen only once. Sequenced here: blood, sampled from a patient whose treatment included radiotherapy and nephrectomy. The receptors derive from a woman aged 45-65 years with renal cell carcinoma.

The chain recombines TRBV5-5 with TRBJ1-5, with 9 bases that match TRBD1. Germline V gives CDR1 SGHKS, CDR2 YYEKEE (reference sequence). The V gene end was trimmed by 0 bases and the J gene end by 7 bases; junction bases not matched to a gene: 2. The CDR3 totals 14 residues. CDR3 DNA: TGTGCCAGCAGCTTGGGACAGGGGGGCCAGCCCCAGCATTTT. Protein sequence: CASSLGQGGQPQHF. The variable domain in full, completed from reference TRBV5-5 and TRBJ1-5, reads DAGVTQSPTHLIKTRGQQVTLRCSPISGHKSVSWYQQVLGQGPQFIFQYYEKEERGRGNFPDRFSARQFPNYSSELNVNALLLGDSALYLCASSLGQGGQPQHFGDGTRLSIL.

The gene calls are TRBV6-1 and TRBJ2-3; D may be TRBD2 (5 bases). Germline loops: CDR1 MNHNS, CDR2 SASEGT. Trimming removed 1 base at V and 6 bases at J, with 5 bases between. The length of the CDR3 is 12 residues. CDR3 loop: CASSEGGDTQYF. CDR3 DNA sequence: TGTGCCAGCAGTGAAGGCGGGGATACGCAGTATTTT.

The rearrangement joins TRBV5-1 to TRBJ1-3, with D maybe TRBD1 (5 bases). This CDR3 spans 16 amino acids. V lost 3 bases to trimming and J lost 4 bases, with 17 bases between them. CDR1 and CDR2 (germline): SGHRS, YFSETQ. The CDR3 DNA reads TGCGCCAGCAGCTCGTTCCAGGGCCCCCCAGGAAACACCATATATTTT. Protein: CASSSFQGPPGNTIYF.

The chain combines TRBV5-6 with TRBJ2-7; perhaps D is TRBD1 or TRBD2 (5 bases each). Deletions cut 3 bases from V and 1 base from J, with 17 bases between. The V gene's germline CDR1 is SGHDT and CDR2 YYEEEE. The CDR3 has 16 amino acids. CDR3 residues: CASSWWGSGQSYEQYF. DNA of the CDR3: TGTGCCAGCAGCTGGTGGGGGTCGGGCCAGTCCTACGAGCAGTACTTC.

This clone is a singleton in its sample. The chain employs TRBV18 and TRBJ1-5; maybe TRBD1 (6 bases). The V and J ends lost 2 bases and 4 bases respectively, with 15 bases between them. Germline V gene sequence: CDR1 KGHSH, CDR2 LQKENI. The CDR3 contains 16 residues. The DNA of the CDR3 is TGTGCCAGCTCACCATACAGGGCAAATCTGAATCAGCCCCAGCATTTT. Protein product: CASSPYRANLNQPQHF.

The chain combines TRBV15 with TRBJ1-2; D gene ambiguous. Germline-derived CDR1 and CDR2 are LNHNV and YYDKDF (reference sequence). CDR3 size: 15 residues. V lost 0 bases and J lost 4, with 12 bases in between. CDR3 in amino acids: CATSREFGVVYGYTF. CDR3 coding DNA: TGTGCCACCAGCAGAGAATTTGGGGTTGTCTATGGCTACACCTTC.

The rearrangement joins TRBV7-3 to TRBJ2-3, with D tentatively TRBD1 (5 bases). Deletions cut 4 bases from V and 1 base from J, with 12 bases between. The germline CDR1 and CDR2 sequences are SGHTA and FQGTGA. The CDR3 length is 15 residues. The CDR3 reads CASSSTTAGTDTQYF. The DNA for the CDR3 is TGTGCCAGCAGCTCGACGACAGCTGGCACAGATACGCAGTATTTT. The full variable domain, completed using reference TRBV7-3 and TRBJ2-3, is GAGVSQTPSNKVTEKGKYVELRCDPISGHTALYWYRQSLGQGPEFLIYFQGTGAADDSGLPNDRFFAVRPEGSVSTLKIQRTERGDSAVYLCASSSTTAGTDTQYFGPGTRLTVL.

The chain has TRBV2 and TRBJ1-6; a possible D gene is TRBD1 (5 bases). The CDR3 covers 14 residues. Trimming left V 8 bases short and J 8 bases short, with 16 bases between. Germline lookup yields CDR1 SNHLY and CDR2 FYNNEI. The CDR3 here is CASVDQGIDSPLHF. For the CDR3, the DNA is TGTGCCAGCGTGGACCAGGGTATCGATTCACCCCTCCACTTT.

The gene calls are TRBV18 and TRBJ1-1; D remains unclear. CDR3 size: 15 residues. Trimming pared 2 bases from V and 1 base from J, leaving 11 bases between. Germline assignment: CDR1 KGHSH and CDR2 LQKENI. The CDR3 is CASSPEIGGNTEAFF. CDR3 nucleotide sequence: TGTGCCAGCTCACCAGAAATAGGAGGGAACACTGAAGCTTTCTTT.

The rearrangement joins TRBV6-6 to TRBJ1-5; the D gene is possibly TRBD1 (6 bases). The CDR3 has 16 amino acids. V shed 1 base and J shed 6 bases, with 16 bases lying between them. The germline V gene encodes CDR1 MNHNY and CDR2 SVGAGI (reference sequence). CDR3 amino acids: CASSYFQGRKSQPQHF. Written as DNA, the CDR3 is TGTGCCAGCAGTTACTTTCAGGGGCGAAAGTCTCAGCCCCAGCATTTT.

Remarks on this clone: Other nucleotide sequences from this sample produce the same CDR3. The V call is TRBV5-1, the J call TRBJ2-1; the D gene could be TRBD1 or TRBD2 (5 bases each). V lost 0 bases and J 0 bases, leaving 7 bases between the germline ends. This CDR3 comprises 15 residues. Germline assignment: CDR1 SGHRS and CDR2 YFSETQ. This CDR3 reads CASSLEGSSYNEQFF. In nucleotides, the CDR3 is TGCGCCAGCAGCTTGGAGGGGAGCTCCTACAATGAGCAGTTCTTC.

The chain couples TRBV7-2 to TRBJ2-7; D remains unclear. This CDR3 spans 11 amino acids. Germline assignment: CDR1 SGHTA and CDR2 FQGNSA. Deletions cut 3 bases from V and 7 bases from J, with 7 bases between. Here the CDR3 DNA reads TGTGCCAGCAGCTTTGGTAAAGAGCAGTACTTC. Translation gives CASSFGKEQYF.

This chain uses TRBV7-9 with TRBJ2-1; D is unclear. V lost 2 bases, J lost 0 bases, and 8 bases lay in between. The CDR3 runs 15 residues. The germline V gene encodes CDR1 SEHNR and CDR2 FQNEAQ (reference sequence). CDR3 region: CASSLQTSSYNEQFF. CDR3 nucleotide sequence: TGTGCCAGCAGCTTACAGACGAGCTCCTACAATGAGCAGTTCTTC.

The genes are TRBV6-1 and TRBJ1-1; D not resolved. The germline V gene encodes CDR1 MNHNS and CDR2 SASEGT. The V and J ends lost 6 bases and 7 bases respectively, with 15 bases between them. The CDR3 extends over 13 amino acids. CDR3 loop: CASSAYRQREAFF. The CDR3 DNA is TGTGCCAGCAGCGCCTATCGGCAGCGTGAAGCTTTCTTT.

J is TRBJ2-1 and V is TRBV4-1; D remains ambiguous. V lost 4 bases to trimming and J lost 5 bases, with 15 bases between them. The CDR3 has 15 residues. Germline CDR1 MGHRA, CDR2 YSYEKL. The CDR3 is CASSLGGHRNNEQFF. In DNA form, the CDR3 reads TGCGCCAGCAGCCTCGGTGGGCATCGTAACAATGAGCAGTTCTTC.

The chain has TRBV6-5 and TRBJ2-7; TRBD1 agrees at 10 bases. V lost 2 bases, J lost 2 bases, and 3 bases stayed unmatched. The CDR3 is made up of 15 amino acids. From germline, CDR1 is MNHEY and CDR2 SVGAGI. The CDR3 DNA is TGTGCCAGCAGTTACGGGGACAGGGGCGCCTACGAGCAGTACTTC. Amino acids: CASSYGDRGAYEQYF.

The sample holds a few counts of this clone. The gene calls are TRBV25-1 and TRBJ2-1; D unclear. CDR3 length: 11 residues. Germline V gene sequence: CDR1 MGHDK, CDR2 SYGVNS. Trimming removed 4 bases at V and 4 bases at J, with 2 bases between. The CDR3 reads CASSVYNEQFF. CDR3 nucleotides: TGTGCCAGCAGTGTTTACAATGAGCAGTTCTTC.

This chain connects TRBV6-6 to TRBJ2-3, with TRBD1 as a possible D gene (5 bases). CDR3 size: 15 residues. Germline V lookup: CDR1 MNHNY, CDR2 SVGAGI (reference sequence). Trimming left V 7 bases short and J 0 bases short, with 14 bases between. The CDR3 sequence: CASTRAGRSTDTQYF. The CDR3, as DNA: TGTGCCAGCACTAGGGCAGGGCGGAGCACAGATACGCAGTATTTT.

The chain combines TRBV19 with TRBJ2-2, with 7 bases that match TRBD1. Germline V CDR1 and CDR2: LNHDA, SQIVND (reference sequence). The CDR3 is 16 residues long. The junction had 9 bases not matched to a gene; V was cut back by 4 bases and J by 4 bases. The CDR3 region has the DNA TGTGCCAGTAGTAGCCCAGGGGGTATGGGCACCGGGGAGCTGTTTTTT. This codes for CASSSPGGMGTGELFF.

V and J are TRBV19 and TRBJ1-2; a weak D match, TRBD1 (5 bases). The CDR3 contains 15 residues. V was clipped by 2 bases and J by 2 bases, with 12 bases between them. Germline lookup yields CDR1 LNHDA and CDR2 SQIVND (reference sequence). The CDR3 region is CASSIPSGGNYGYTF. The CDR3 DNA follows: TGTGCCAGTAGTATACCCTCCGGGGGGAACTATGGCTACACCTTC.

The chain recombines TRBV11-2 with TRBJ2-4, with D perhaps matching TRBD1 or TRBD2 (5 bases each). The germline V gene has CDR1 SGHAT and CDR2 FQNNGV. CDR3 length equals 14 residues. V was cut by 3 bases and J by 6 bases, with 12 bases left in between. DNA for the CDR3: TGTGCCAGCAGCTTGCGAGTTGGGGGAAACATTCAGTACTTC. This sequence encodes CASSLRVGGNIQYF.

The chain links TRBV2 to TRBJ2-5, with D perhaps being TRBD1 or TRBD2 (5 bases each). V dropped 5 bases and J dropped 3 bases, with 34 bases sitting between them. The germline V gene has CDR1 SNHLY and CDR2 FYNNEI. CDR3 length: 21 amino acids. The CDR3 sequence is CASSKPGTVVPEASVEETQYF. Written as DNA, the CDR3 is TGTGCCAGCAGTAAACCGGGGACGGTGGTGCCCGAAGCTTCAGTAGAAGAGACCCAGTACTTC.